This T cell receptor beta chain derives from a study of blood T cell repertoires in COVID-19. The CDR3 extends over 14 amino acids. The germline V gene has CDR1 SGHRS and CDR2 YFSETQ. J was trimmed by 3 bases and V by 3 bases; bases with no gene match: 2. The protocol was immunoSEQ multiplex PCR, while the TCRdb copy is restricted to in-frame clones and leaves out a portion. The top ten hold 8.3% of the sample, which has about 160,000 clones, around 84% seen once. The V call is TRBV5-1, the J call TRBJ2-1; 8 bases line up with TRBD2. The source is a woman aged 55-75 years with COVID-19, enrolled during active disease. Sequencing used peripheral blood. CDR3 in DNA: TGCGCCAGCAGCTGGACTAGCCGCTACAATGAGCAGTTCTTC. Translating it yields CASSWTSRYNEQFF.